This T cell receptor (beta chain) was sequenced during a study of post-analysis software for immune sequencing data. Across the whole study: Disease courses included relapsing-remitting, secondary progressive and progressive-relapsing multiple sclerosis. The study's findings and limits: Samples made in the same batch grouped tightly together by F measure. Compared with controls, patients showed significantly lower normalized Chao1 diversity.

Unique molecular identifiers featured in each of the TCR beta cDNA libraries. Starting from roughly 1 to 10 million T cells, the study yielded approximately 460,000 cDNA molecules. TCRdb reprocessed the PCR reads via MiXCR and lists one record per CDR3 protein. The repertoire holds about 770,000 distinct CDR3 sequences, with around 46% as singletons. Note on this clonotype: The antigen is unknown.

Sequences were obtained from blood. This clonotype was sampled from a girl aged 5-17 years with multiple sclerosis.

Written as DNA, the CDR3 is TGTGCCAGCAGTTTTGGCATGGACGGCCAGCCCCAGCATTTT. Protein: CASSFGMDGQPQHF. The chain uses TRBV12-3 or TRBV12-4 and TRBJ1-5; D is unresolved. V gave up 3 bases and J gave up 7 bases, with 13 bases separating them. This CDR3 is built from 14 residues.